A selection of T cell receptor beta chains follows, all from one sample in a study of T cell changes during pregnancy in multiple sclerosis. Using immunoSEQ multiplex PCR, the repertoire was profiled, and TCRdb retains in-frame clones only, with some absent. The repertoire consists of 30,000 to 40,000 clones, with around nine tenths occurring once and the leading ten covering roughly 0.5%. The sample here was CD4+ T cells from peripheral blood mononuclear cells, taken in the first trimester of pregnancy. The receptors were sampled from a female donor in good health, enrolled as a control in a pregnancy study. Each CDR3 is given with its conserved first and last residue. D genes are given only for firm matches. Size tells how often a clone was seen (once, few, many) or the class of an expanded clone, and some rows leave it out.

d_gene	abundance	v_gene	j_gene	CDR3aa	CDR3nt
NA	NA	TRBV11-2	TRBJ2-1	CASSSTTGSGEQFF	TGTGCCAGCAGCTCAACCACAGGGTCCGGTGAGCAGTTCTTC
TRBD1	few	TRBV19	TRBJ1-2	CASSPGQRYGYTF	TGTGCCAGTAGTCCGGGACAGCGATATGGCTACACCTTC
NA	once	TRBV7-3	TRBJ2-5	CASSLEGRGQETQYF	TGTGCCAGCAGCCTTGAGGGCAGGGGACAAGAGACCCAGTACTTC
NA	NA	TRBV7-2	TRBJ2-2	CASSRYGQGASGELFF	TGTGCCAGCAGCCGCTATGGACAAGGGGCCTCCGGGGAGCTGTTTTTT
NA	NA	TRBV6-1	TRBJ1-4	CASSQGSHQAKLFF	TGTGCCAGCAGTCAGGGCTCCCATCAAGCAAAACTGTTTTTT
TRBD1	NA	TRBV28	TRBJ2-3	CASSSGGVTDTQYF	TGTGCCAGCAGTTCAGGGGGTGTCACAGATACGCAGTATTTT
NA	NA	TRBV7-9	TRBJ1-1	CASSLFRTEAFF	TGTGCCAGCAGCTTATTTCGGACTGAAGCTTTCTTT
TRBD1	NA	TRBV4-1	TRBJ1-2	CASSQGGQGWDGYTF	TGCGCCAGCAGCCAAGGAGGACAGGGGTGGGATGGCTACACCTTC
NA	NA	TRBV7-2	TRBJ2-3	CASRGGGRPTDTQYF	TGTGCCAGCCGAGGTGGGGGGAGGCCCACAGATACGCAGTATTTT
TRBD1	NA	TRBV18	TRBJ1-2	CASSQYQTSRQGVGGYTF	TGTGCCAGCTCACAATACCAGACATCAAGACAGGGGGTAGGTGGCTACACCTTC
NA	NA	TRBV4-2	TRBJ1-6	CASSQERSNSPLHF	TGTGCCAGCAGCCAAGAGCGATCAAATTCACCCCTCCACTTT
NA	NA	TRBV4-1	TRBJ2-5	CASSHGDFQETQYF	TGCGCCAGCAGCCATGGGGACTTTCAAGAGACCCAGTACTTC
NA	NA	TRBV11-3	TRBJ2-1	CASSLAGTAGRDEQFF	TGTGCCAGCAGCTTAGCCGGGACAGCGGGTAGGGATGAGCAGTTCTTC
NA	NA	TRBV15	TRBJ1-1	CATSFLPDTEAFF	TGTGCCACCAGCTTCCTTCCAGACACTGAAGCTTTCTTT
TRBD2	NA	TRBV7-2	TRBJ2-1	CASSLGSGTYNEQFF	TGTGCCAGCAGCTTAGGGAGCGGGACCTACAATGAGCAGTTCTTC
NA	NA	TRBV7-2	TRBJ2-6	CASGDSGANVLTF	TGTGCCAGCGGAGACTCTGGGGCCAACGTCCTGACTTTC
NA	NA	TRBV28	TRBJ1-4	CASSFLGATTNEKLFF	TGTGCCAGCAGTTTCCTGGGCGCCACAACTAATGAAAAACTGTTTTTT
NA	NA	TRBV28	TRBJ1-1	CATVSGLNTEAFF	TGTGCCACCGTTTCGGGGTTGAACACTGAAGCTTTCTTT
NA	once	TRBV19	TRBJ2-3	CASSIGDFLDTQYF	TGTGCCAGTAGTATAGGGGACTTCCTAGATACGCAGTATTTT
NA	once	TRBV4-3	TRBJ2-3	CASSQVLPLGGATQYF	TGCGCCAGCAGCCAAGTCCTGCCATTAGGTGGGGCTACGCAGTATTTT
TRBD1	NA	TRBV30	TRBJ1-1	CAWSVQGARTEAFF	TGTGCCTGGAGTGTACAGGGGGCTCGTACTGAAGCTTTCTTT
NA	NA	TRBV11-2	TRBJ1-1	CASSFQGMNTEAFF	TGTGCCAGCAGCTTCCAGGGAATGAACACTGAAGCTTTCTTT
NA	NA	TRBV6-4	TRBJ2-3	CASSPGGGITDTQYF	TGTGCCAGCTCCCCGGGGGGCGGAATCACAGATACGCAGTATTTT
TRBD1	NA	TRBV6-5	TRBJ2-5	CASSSGQGRETQYF	TGTGCCAGCAGCTCCGGACAGGGACGGGAGACCCAGTACTTC
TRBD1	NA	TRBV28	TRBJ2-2	CASSGQGARTGELFF	TGTGCCAGCAGTGGGCAGGGGGCTCGGACCGGGGAGCTGTTTTTT
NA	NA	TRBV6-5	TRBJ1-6	CASSLAGSPLHF	TGTGCCAGCAGCCTGGCGGGTTCACCCCTCCACTTT
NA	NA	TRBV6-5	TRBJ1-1	CASSFSGTHQGTEAFF	TGTGCCAGCAGTTTCTCCGGGACACACCAAGGGACTGAAGCTTTCTTT
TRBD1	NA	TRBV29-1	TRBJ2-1	CSVDGRGPNEQFF	TGCAGCGTTGATGGCAGGGGGCCCAATGAGCAGTTCTTC
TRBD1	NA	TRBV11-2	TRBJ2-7	CASSLAPGQASYEQYF	TGTGCCAGCAGCTTAGCCCCGGGACAGGCATCCTACGAGCAGTACTTC
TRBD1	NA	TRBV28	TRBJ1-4	CASSPHPGTGEKLFF	TGTGCCAGCAGTCCCCATCCCGGGACAGGTGAAAAACTGTTTTTT
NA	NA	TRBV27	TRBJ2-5	CASSARVQETQYF	TGTGCCAGCAGCGCCAGGGTGCAAGAGACCCAGTACTTC
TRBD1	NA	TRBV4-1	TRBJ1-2	CASSQVDRADHGYTF	TGCGCCAGCAGCCAGGTGGACAGGGCAGATCATGGCTACACCTTC
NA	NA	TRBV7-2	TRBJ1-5	CASSQQEIGNQPQHF	TGTGCCAGCAGCCAACAGGAGATAGGCAATCAGCCCCAGCATTTT
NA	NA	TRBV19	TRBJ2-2	CASSKGDLLTGELFF	TGTGCCAGTAGTAAGGGAGACCTTCTCACCGGGGAGCTGTTTTTT
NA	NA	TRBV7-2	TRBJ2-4	CASSLAAGNIQYF	TGTGCCAGCAGCTTAGCCGCGGGGAACATTCAGTACTTC
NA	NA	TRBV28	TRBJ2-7	CASSLVGARAYEQYF	TGTGCCAGCAGTTTGGTAGGGGCTAGGGCCTACGAGCAGTACTTC
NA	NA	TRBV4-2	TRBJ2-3	CASSQGGSDTQYF	TGTGCCAGCAGCCAAGGCGGATCAGATACGCAGTATTTT
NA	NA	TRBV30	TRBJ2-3	CAWSLSWRGDTDTQYF	TGTGCCTGGAGCCTAAGTTGGCGCGGGGACACAGATACGCAGTATTTT
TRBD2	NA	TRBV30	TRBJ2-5	CAWSFSSGGGETQYF	TGTGCCTGGAGTTTCTCTAGCGGGGGAGGAGAGACCCAGTACTTC
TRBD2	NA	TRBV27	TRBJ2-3	CASSPKLAGYTDTQYF	TGTGCCAGCAGTCCGAAACTAGCGGGGTACACAGATACGCAGTATTTT
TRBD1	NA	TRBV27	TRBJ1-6	CASSTRDRGNSPLHF	TGTGCCAGCTCAACCCGGGACAGGGGGAATTCACCCCTCCACTTT
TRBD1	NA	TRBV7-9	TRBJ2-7	CASSPGGTGTYEQYF	TGTGCCAGCAGCCCAGGGGGAACAGGCACCTACGAGCAGTACTTC
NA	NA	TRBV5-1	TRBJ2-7	CASSKLAHEQYF	TGCGCCAGCAGCAAACTAGCTCACGAGCAGTACTTC
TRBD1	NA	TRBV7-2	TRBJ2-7	CASSLGRGTYEQYF	TGTGCCAGCAGCTTAGGCAGGGGGACCTACGAGCAGTACTTC
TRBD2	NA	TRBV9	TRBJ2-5	CASSPRLAGDQETQYF	TGTGCCAGCAGCCCCAGACTAGCGGGGGACCAAGAGACCCAGTACTTC
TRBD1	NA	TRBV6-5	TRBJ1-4	CASRKGGPNEKLFF	TGTGCCAGCAGGAAAGGGGGCCCTAATGAAAAACTGTTTTTT
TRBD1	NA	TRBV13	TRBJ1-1	CASSARQGALGMNTEAFF	TGTGCCAGCAGCGCTAGACAGGGAGCTTTGGGCATGAACACTGAAGCTTTCTTT
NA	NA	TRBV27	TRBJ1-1	CASTRGGNTEAFF	TGTGCCAGCACCAGGGGTGGAAACACTGAAGCTTTCTTT
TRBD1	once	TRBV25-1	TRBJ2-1	CAIRGTGSEQFF	TGTGCCATTAGGGGGACAGGGTCTGAGCAGTTCTTC
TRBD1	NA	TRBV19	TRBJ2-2	CASSIRKTGMNTGELFF	TGTGCCAGTAGTATCCGGAAGACAGGGATGAACACCGGGGAGCTGTTTTTT
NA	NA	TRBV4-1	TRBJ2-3	CASSQGGGVPTDTQYF	TGCGCCAGCAGCCAAGGGGGCGGGGTTCCCACAGATACGCAGTATTTT
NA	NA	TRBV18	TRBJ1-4	CASSNRVDEKLFF	TGTGCCAGCTCAAACAGGGTGGATGAAAAACTGTTTTTT